These 4 T cell receptor beta chains were all obtained from the same sample, sequenced in a study of response to subunit inactivated influenza vaccine. TCRdb re-derived calls from the RT-PCR reads in MiXCR, one entry per CDR3 protein. The sample includes 450,000 to 500,000 distinct CDR3 sequences, roughly 11% of them seen just once. Source: PBMCs from blood, taken 40 to 50 days after vaccination. The receptors come from a man in his fifties or sixties who received an inactivated influenza vaccine.

The sample holds many counts of this clonotype. The genes are TRBV4-1 and TRBJ2-5; TRBD2 matches 10 bases. Germline V lookup: CDR1 MGHRA, CDR2 YSYEKL. The CDR3 totals 16 residues. J lost 2 bases, V lost 1 base, and 4 bases had no gene match. For the CDR3, the DNA is TGCGCCAGCAGCCAAGGCCCTAGCGGGGGACAAGAGACCCAGTACTTC. It is translated as CASSQGPSGGQETQYF.

The gene calls are TRBV29-1 and TRBJ2-7; D is unresolved. The V and J ends lost 3 bases and 4 bases respectively, with 13 bases between them. The CDR3 covers 13 residues. The germline CDR1 and CDR2 sequences are SQVTM and ANQGSEA. CDR3 residues: CSVEDTYSYEQYF. CDR3 bases: TGCAGCGTTGAGGATACCTATTCGTACGAGCAGTACTTC.

This clonotype was counted many times. The V call is TRBV11-2, the J call TRBJ2-6; 10 bases align to TRBD1. CDR3 size: 20 residues. V was pared by 1 base and J by 0 bases, with 9 bases of the junction left unmatched. Per the germline V gene, CDR1 is SGHAT and CDR2 is FQNNGV. In nucleotides, the CDR3 is TGTGCCAGCAGCTTAGTAGGGACAGGGGCCGACCTCTCTGGGGCCAACGTCCTGACTTTC. It yields the protein CASSLVGTGADLSGANVLTF. Supplemented by reference TRBV11-2 and TRBJ2-6, the full variable domain reads EAGVAQSPRYKIIEKRQSVAFWCNPISGHATLYWYQQILGQGPKLLIQFQNNGVVDDSQLPKDRFSAERLKGVDSTLKIQPAKLEDSAVYLCASSLVGTGADLSGANVLTFGAGSRLTVL.

This clonotype has more than one count but fewer than ten. The genes are TRBV18 and TRBJ2-7; D is ambiguous. V was shortened by 2 bases and J by 3 bases, with 8 bases between the two germline ends. CDR3 length: 13 residues. The germline V gene has CDR1 KGHSH and CDR2 LQKENI. The CDR3 region has the DNA TGTGCCAGCTCACCAGCCAGCTTCTACGAGCAGTACTTC. Amino acid sequence: CASSPASFYEQYF.